Shown below are 10 T cell receptor beta chains from a single sample sequenced in a study of blood T cell repertoires in COVID-19. TCRdb's copy holds only in-frame clones and misses some; the assay was immunoSEQ multiplex PCR. The data contain approximately 270,000 clones, around 93% of them seen just once; the ten biggest clones take up approximately 2.9%. The material sequenced was PBMCs or T cells enriched from blood (not recorded which). Receptor source: a man aged 40-49 years who had been exposed to COVID-19.

The rearrangement joins TRBV30 to TRBJ2-3, with TRBD1 identical over 7 bases. The CDR3 totals 13 residues. The V and J ends lost 3 bases and 8 bases, in that order; junction bases with no gene match: 8. CDR1 is GTSNPN and CDR2 is SVGIG in the germline V gene (reference sequence). The CDR3 region has the DNA TGTGCCTGGAGCAGGGGGACCATAGTTACGCAGTATTTT. Its translation: CAWSRGTIVTQYF.

V gene TRBV2 combines with J gene TRBJ1-6, with no clear D. Germline-derived CDR1 and CDR2 are SNHLY and FYNNEI. V lost 4 bases to trimming and J lost 14 bases, with 21 bases between them. This CDR3 spans 15 amino acids. The CDR3 region is CASSASTIPLTALHF. The CDR3 bases are TGTGCCAGCAGTGCTTCGACAATTCCCCTAACGGCCCTCCACTTT.

The chain recombines TRBV6-4 with TRBJ1-2, with 11 positions matching TRBD1. V dropped 6 bases and J dropped 2; count of bases not matched to a gene: 5. Germline CDR1 MRHNA, CDR2 SNTAGT. CDR3 length equals 15 residues. CDR3 sequence: CASRPGQGANYGYTF. The CDR3 DNA reads TGTGCCAGCAGACCCGGACAGGGGGCCAACTATGGCTACACCTTC.

This chain connects TRBV24-1 to TRBJ2-1, with D tentatively TRBD2 (5 bases). The V gene lost 6 bases and the J gene lost 5 bases, with 13 bases spanning the gap. The CDR3 is made up of 14 amino acids. The germline V gene encodes CDR1 KGHDR and CDR2 SFDVKD. CDR3 DNA sequence: TGTGCCACCAGTTGGAGCGGCGATGACAATGAGCAGTTCTTC. It specifies CATSWSGDDNEQFF.

V usage is TRBV4-1 and J usage is TRBJ2-5; D might be TRBD1 (5 bases). The CDR3 runs to 17 residues. V lost 0 bases and J 7 bases, leaving 21 bases between the germline ends. The germline CDR1 and CDR2 sequences are MGHRA and YSYEKL. The CDR3 nucleotides read TGCGCCAGCAGCCAAGATTTTGTTGAAGGGGCGCAGGGGACCCAGTACTTC. Encoded protein: CASSQDFVEGAQGTQYF.

J is TRBJ1-3 and V is TRBV11-2; D remains unclear. Germline V gene data show CDR1 as SGHAT and CDR2 as FQNNGV. The length of the CDR3 is 12 residues. V dropped 4 bases and J dropped 8 bases, with 9 bases sitting between them. CDR3 in DNA: TGTGCCAGCAGCTCGGAGGTGTACACCATATATTTT. It yields the protein CASSSEVYTIYF.

The V and J genes are TRBV15 and TRBJ2-7, with 7 bases fitting TRBD2. Germline V CDR1 and CDR2: LNHNV, YYDKDF (reference sequence). This CDR3 is 15 amino acids long. V was pared by 1 base and J by 2 bases, with 5 bases of the junction left unmatched. CDR3 bases: TGTGCCACCAGCAGAGGAGGCGGGGGAACCTACGAGCAGTACTTC. Its translation is CATSRGGGGTYEQYF.

The genes are TRBV12-2 and TRBJ2-1; the DNA was not compared with TRBD2, the D call given in the table. TRBV12-2 is an annotated pseudogene. The CDR3 extends over 17 amino acids. The DNA of the CDR3 is TGTGCAAGTCGCGCGAGACTAGCGGGATTCTCCTACAATGAGCAGTTCTTC. Its translation is CASRARLAGFSYNEQFF.

V is TRBV24-1 and J is TRBJ1-2; D uncertain. This CDR3 is 18 amino acids long. Between the trimmed V and J ends, which lost 0 bases and 1 base, there was a span of 17 bases. CDR1 is KGHDR, CDR2 SFDVKD, per germline. Here the CDR3 DNA reads TGTGCCACCAGTGATTTGCCATGGGAGGCTGGGGTTAACTATGGCTACACCTTC. This encodes CATSDLPWEAGVNYGYTF.

J is TRBJ1-2 and V is TRBV29-1, with 7 bases fitting TRBD1. Germline V gene sequence: CDR1 SQVTM, CDR2 ANQGSEA. The CDR3 is 14 amino acids. The V and J ends lost 7 bases and 2 bases, in that order; junction bases with no gene match: 10. As DNA, the CDR3 is TGCAGCGAGCCACAGGGGTCCCTGAACTATGGCTACACCTTC. It is translated as CSEPQGSLNYGYTF.